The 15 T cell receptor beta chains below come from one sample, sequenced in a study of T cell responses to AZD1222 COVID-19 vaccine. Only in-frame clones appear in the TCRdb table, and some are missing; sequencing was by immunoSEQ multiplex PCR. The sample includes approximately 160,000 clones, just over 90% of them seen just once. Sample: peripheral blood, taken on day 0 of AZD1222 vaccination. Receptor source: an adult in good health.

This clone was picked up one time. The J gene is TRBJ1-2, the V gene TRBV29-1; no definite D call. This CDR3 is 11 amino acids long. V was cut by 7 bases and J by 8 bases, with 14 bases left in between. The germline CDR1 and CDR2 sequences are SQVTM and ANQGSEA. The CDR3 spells CSAELTLGYTF. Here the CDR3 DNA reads TGCAGCGCAGAGTTAACCCTAGGCTACACCTTC.

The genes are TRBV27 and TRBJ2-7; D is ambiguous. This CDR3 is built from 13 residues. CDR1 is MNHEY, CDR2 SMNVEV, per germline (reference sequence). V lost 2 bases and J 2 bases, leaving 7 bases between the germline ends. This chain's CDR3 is CASSLRGTYEQYF. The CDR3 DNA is TGTGCCAGCAGTTTACGTGGGACCTACGAGCAGTACTTC.

The CDR3 reads CASSERLTIRHEAFF. CDR3 DNA sequence: TGTGCCAGCAGCGAACGCCTTACTATACGCCATGAAGCTTTCTTT. V is TRBV5-5 and J is TRBJ1-1; D ambiguous. This CDR3 spans 15 amino acids. V dropped 4 bases and J dropped 7 bases, with 20 bases sitting between them. In germline, CDR1 is SGHKS, CDR2 YYEKEE (reference sequence).

The CDR3 loop is CASSSFTGGTEAFF. CDR3 DNA sequence: TGTGCCAGCAGTAGTTTTACAGGGGGCACTGAAGCTTTCTTT. This rearrangement joins TRBV6-5 to TRBJ1-1; TRBD1 agrees at 8 bases. Trimming cost V 5 bases and J 4 bases; bases outside gene matches: 6. This CDR3 is built from 14 residues. Germline V gene data show CDR1 as MNHEY and CDR2 as SVGAGI.

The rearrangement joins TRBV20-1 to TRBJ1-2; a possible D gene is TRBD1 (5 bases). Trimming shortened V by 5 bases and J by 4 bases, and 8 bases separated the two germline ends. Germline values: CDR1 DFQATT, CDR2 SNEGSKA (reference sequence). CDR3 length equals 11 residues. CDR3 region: CSAGGGYGYTF. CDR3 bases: TGCAGTGCTGGGGGTGGCTATGGCTACACCTTC.

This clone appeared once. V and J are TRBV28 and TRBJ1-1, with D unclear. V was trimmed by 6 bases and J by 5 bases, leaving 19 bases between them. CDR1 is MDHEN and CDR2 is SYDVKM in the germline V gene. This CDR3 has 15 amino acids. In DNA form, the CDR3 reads TGTGCCAGCAGCCAGTACAATCCGGGTGGGACTGAAGCTTTCTTT. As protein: CASSQYNPGGTEAFF.

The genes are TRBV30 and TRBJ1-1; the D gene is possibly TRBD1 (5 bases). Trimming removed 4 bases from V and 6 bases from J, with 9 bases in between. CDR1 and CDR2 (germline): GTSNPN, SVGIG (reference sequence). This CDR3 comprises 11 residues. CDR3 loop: CAWIRGAEAFF. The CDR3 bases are TGTGCCTGGATAAGGGGCGCTGAAGCTTTCTTT.

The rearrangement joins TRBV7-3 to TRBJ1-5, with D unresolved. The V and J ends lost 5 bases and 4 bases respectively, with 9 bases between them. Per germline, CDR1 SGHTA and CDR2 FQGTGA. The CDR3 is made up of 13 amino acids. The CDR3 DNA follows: TGTGCCAGCAGCCCCGACCGAAATCAGCCCCAGCATTTT. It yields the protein CASSPDRNQPQHF.

The CDR3 reads CASSWASSGARQETQYF. The CDR3 bases are TGCGCCAGCAGTTGGGCCTCTAGCGGGGCCCGGCAGGAGACCCAGTACTTC. The chain recombines TRBV5-1 with TRBJ2-5; 9 bases are a match to TRBD2. Germline loops: CDR1 SGHRS, CDR2 YFSETQ. V was pared by 5 bases and J by 5 bases, with 16 bases of the junction left unmatched. The CDR3 totals 17 residues.

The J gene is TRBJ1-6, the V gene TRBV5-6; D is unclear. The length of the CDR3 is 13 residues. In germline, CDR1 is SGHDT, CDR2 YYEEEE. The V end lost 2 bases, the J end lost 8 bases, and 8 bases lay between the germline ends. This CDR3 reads CASSLWADSPLHF. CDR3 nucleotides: TGTGCCAGCAGCTTATGGGCTGATTCACCCCTCCACTTT.

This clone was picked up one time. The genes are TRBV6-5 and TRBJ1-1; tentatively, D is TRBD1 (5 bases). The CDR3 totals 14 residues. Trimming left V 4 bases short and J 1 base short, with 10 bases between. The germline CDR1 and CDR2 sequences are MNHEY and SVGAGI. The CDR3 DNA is TGTGCCAGCAGTTGGGGGACCGAGAACACTGAAGCTTTCTTT. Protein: CASSWGTENTEAFF.

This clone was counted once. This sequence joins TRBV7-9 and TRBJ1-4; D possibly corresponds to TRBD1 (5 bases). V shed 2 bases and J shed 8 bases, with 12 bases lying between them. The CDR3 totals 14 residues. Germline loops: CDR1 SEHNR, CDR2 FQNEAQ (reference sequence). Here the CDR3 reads CASSLIGGEEKLFF. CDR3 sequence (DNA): TGTGCCAGCAGCTTAATAGGAGGGGAGGAAAAACTGTTTTTT.

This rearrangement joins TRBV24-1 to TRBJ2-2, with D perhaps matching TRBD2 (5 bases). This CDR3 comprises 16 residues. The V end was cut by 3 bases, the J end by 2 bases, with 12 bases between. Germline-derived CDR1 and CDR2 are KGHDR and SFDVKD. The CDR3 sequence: CATSDPRADNTGELFF. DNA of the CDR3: TGTGCCACCAGTGATCCGAGGGCGGATAACACCGGGGAGCTGTTTTTT.

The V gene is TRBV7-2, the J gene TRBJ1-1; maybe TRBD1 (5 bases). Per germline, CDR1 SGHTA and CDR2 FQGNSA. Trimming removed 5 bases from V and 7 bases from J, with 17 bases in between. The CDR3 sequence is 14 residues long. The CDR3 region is CASSQQGVRDEAFF. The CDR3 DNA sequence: TGTGCCAGCAGCCAACAAGGGGTCAGGGATGAAGCTTTCTTT.

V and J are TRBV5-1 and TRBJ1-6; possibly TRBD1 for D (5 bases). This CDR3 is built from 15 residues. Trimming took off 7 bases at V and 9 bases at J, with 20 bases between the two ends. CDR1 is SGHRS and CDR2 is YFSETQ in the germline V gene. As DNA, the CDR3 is TGCGCCAGCGTGCCGACCCCAGGGATGCCTTCACCCCTCCACTTT. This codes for CASVPTPGMPSPLHF.